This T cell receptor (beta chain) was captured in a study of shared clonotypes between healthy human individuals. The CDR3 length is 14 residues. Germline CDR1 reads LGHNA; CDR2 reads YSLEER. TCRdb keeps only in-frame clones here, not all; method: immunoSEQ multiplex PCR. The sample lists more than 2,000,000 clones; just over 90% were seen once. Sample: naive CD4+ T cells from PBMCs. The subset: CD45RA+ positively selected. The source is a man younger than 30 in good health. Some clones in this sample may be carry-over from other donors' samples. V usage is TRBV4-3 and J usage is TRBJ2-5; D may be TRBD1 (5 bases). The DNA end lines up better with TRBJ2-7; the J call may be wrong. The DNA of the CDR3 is TGCGCCAGCAGCCAAGAAGGGGCTAGCTACGAGCAGTACTTC. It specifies CASSQEGASYEQYF.